This TCR beta chain was profiled in a study of Graves' ophthalmopathy and Graves' hyperthyroidism. TCR beta CDR3 regions were amplified from RNA transcripts. The workflow started with a first-round RT-PCR run with HTBI primers and then moved on to a second-round multiplex PCR. TCRdb recomputed calls from the multiplex PCR reads with MiXCR, one row per CDR3 protein. The sample comprises over 650,000 distinct CDR3 sequences, under 50% of which are singletons, and around 3.3% rests with the top ten. The ends lost 5 bases at V and 11 bases at J; junction bases unmatched: 10. Per germline, CDR1 SQVTM and CDR2 ANQGSEA. The CDR3 has 12 residues.

The receptor's source is an adult man with Graves' ophthalmopathy. The sequenced sample consisted of peripheral blood. V gene TRBV29-1 combines with J gene TRBJ2-5; 8 bases fit TRBD1. The CDR3 coding sequence is TGCAGCGTTCCCGGGACAGGAAGGCAGCAGTACTTC. Encoded protein: CSVPGTGRQQYF.